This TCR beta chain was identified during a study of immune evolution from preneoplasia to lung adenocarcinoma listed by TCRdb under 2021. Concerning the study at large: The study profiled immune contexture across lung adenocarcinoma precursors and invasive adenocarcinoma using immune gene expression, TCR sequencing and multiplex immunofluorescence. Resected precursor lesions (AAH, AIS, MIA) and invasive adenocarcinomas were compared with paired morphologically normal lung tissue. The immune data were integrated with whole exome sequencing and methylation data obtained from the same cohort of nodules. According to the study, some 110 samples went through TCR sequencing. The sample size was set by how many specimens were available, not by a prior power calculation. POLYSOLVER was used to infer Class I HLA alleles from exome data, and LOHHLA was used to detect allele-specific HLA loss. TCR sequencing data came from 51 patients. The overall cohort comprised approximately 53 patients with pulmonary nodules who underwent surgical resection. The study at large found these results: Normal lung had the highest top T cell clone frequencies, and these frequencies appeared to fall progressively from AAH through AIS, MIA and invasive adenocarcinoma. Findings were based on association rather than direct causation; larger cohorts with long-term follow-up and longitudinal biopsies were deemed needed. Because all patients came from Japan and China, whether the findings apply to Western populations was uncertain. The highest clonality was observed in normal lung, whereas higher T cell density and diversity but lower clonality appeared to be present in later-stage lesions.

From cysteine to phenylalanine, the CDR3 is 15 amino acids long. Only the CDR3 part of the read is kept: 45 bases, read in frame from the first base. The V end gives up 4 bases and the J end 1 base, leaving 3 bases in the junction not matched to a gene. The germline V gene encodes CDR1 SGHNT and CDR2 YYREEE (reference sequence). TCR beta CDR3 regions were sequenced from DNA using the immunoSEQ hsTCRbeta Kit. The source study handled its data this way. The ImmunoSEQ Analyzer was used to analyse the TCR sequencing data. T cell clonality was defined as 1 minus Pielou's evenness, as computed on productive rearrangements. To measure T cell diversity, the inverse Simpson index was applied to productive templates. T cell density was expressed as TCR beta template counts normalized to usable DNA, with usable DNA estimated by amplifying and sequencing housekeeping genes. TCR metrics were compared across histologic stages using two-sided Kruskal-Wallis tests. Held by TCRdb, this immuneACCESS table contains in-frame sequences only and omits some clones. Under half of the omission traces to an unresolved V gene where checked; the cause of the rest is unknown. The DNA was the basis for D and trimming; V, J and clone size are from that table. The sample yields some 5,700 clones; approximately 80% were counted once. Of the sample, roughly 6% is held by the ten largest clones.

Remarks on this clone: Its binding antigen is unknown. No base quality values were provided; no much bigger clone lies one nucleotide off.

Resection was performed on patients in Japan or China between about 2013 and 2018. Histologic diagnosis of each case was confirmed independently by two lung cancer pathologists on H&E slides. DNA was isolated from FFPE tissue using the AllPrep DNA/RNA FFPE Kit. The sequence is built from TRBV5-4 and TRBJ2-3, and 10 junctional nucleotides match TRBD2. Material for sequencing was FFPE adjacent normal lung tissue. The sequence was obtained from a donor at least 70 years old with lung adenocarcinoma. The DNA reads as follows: TGTGCCAGCAGCCAGCGGGAGGGCGGCACAGATACGCAGTATTTT. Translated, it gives CASSQREGGTDTQYF.